This is a list of T cell receptor beta chains from one sample in a study of shared clonotypes between healthy human individuals. Sequencing used immunoSEQ multiplex PCR; TCRdb keeps in-frame clones, though not all of them. This sample has over a million clones; roughly 98% occur once, and the top ten carry less than 0.55%. Sequencing was performed on naive CD4+ T cells sorted from blood. The source is a man aged 30-40 years in good health. Both conserved end residues are part of each CDR3. Fields, in order: CDR3 DNA, CDR3 protein, clone size, J gene, D gene, V gene. D genes are given only for firm matches. A row's size may be missing; if present it is once, few, many or a size class.

CDR3 DNA: TGTGCCAGCAGCTTACTTCTCTTTCGGGAAGGAGATCAGCCCCAGCATTTT
CDR3 protein: CASSLLLFREGDQPQHF
clone size: NA
J gene: TRBJ1-5
D gene: NA
V gene: TRBV7-8

CDR3 DNA: TGTGCCAGTAGTATAAAGCCCAGGGGGGCCTACGAGCAGTACTTC
CDR3 protein: CASSIKPRGAYEQYF
clone size: NA
J gene: TRBJ2-7
D gene: NA
V gene: TRBV19

CDR3 DNA: TGCGCCAGCAGCTGGGCGGGACTAGCGATTTCAGGGGAAAACATTCAGTACTTC
CDR3 protein: CASSWAGLAISGENIQYF
clone size: NA
J gene: TRBJ2-4
D gene: TRBD2
V gene: TRBV5-1

CDR3 DNA: TGTGCCAGCAGCACGAACACTGAAGCTTTCTTT
CDR3 protein: CASSTNTEAFF
clone size: NA
J gene: TRBJ1-1
D gene: NA
V gene: TRBV28

CDR3 DNA: TGTGCCAGCTCACCCGTGGGAGAAAAACTGTTTTTT
CDR3 protein: CASSPVGEKLFF
clone size: NA
J gene: TRBJ1-4
D gene: NA
V gene: TRBV18

CDR3 DNA: TGTGCCAGCAGGTCATCCAGCTCCTACAATGAGCAGTTCTTC
CDR3 protein: CASRSSSSYNEQFF
clone size: NA
J gene: TRBJ2-1
D gene: NA
V gene: TRBV14

CDR3 DNA: TGTGCCAGCTCACCCCTTACAACAGGGGGAGAGACCCAGTACTTC
CDR3 protein: CASSPLTTGGETQYF
clone size: NA
J gene: TRBJ2-5
D gene: TRBD1
V gene: TRBV18

CDR3 DNA: TGTGCCATCAGTGAACGAGCGTCGGGACTAGCGGAGAATGAGCAGTTCTTC
CDR3 protein: CAISERASGLAENEQFF
clone size: NA
J gene: TRBJ2-1
D gene: TRBD2
V gene: TRBV10-3

CDR3 DNA: TGTGCCAGCAGTGGTTCGTACGGGGCTGAGCAGTTCTTC
CDR3 protein: CASSGSYGAEQFF
clone size: NA
J gene: TRBJ2-1
D gene: NA
V gene: TRBV6-4

CDR3 DNA: TGTGCCAGCAGTTTGGGACTAGCGGGAGGGCCGAGTGAGCAGTACTTC
CDR3 protein: CASSLGLAGGPSEQYF
clone size: NA
J gene: TRBJ2-7
D gene: TRBD2
V gene: TRBV28

CDR3 DNA: TGTGCCAGCAGCTTAGTAAAGGGAGGCCGCTCCTACAATGAGCAGTTCTTC
CDR3 protein: CASSLVKGGRSYNEQFF
clone size: NA
J gene: TRBJ2-1
D gene: NA
V gene: TRBV7-8

CDR3 DNA: TGTGCCAGCAGCTCAGCGGGAGGGCCGATCTACGAGCAGTACTTC
CDR3 protein: CASSSAGGPIYEQYF
clone size: NA
J gene: TRBJ2-7
D gene: TRBD2
V gene: TRBV7-3

CDR3 DNA: TGTGCCTGGAGTAAATCCTCCTTAATCGATACGCAGTATTTT
CDR3 protein: CAWSKSSLIDTQYF
clone size: NA
J gene: TRBJ2-3
D gene: NA
V gene: TRBV30

CDR3 DNA: TGTGCCAGCAGTTCGAGGACTAGCGGCCTATACGAGCAGTACTTC
CDR3 protein: CASSSRTSGLYEQYF
clone size: NA
J gene: TRBJ2-7
D gene: TRBD2
V gene: TRBV5-4

CDR3 DNA: TGTGCCAGTAGTCCAGGACAACCCCCAGATACGCAGTATTTT
CDR3 protein: CASSPGQPPDTQYF
clone size: NA
J gene: TRBJ2-3
D gene: NA
V gene: TRBV19

CDR3 DNA: TGCGCCAGCAGCCAAGGGGCATTCGGTAGCCCCTACGAGCAGTACTTC
CDR3 protein: CASSQGAFGSPYEQYF
clone size: once
J gene: TRBJ2-7
D gene: NA
V gene: TRBV4-3

CDR3 DNA: TGTGCCAGCGGTTCGGGGTTACACACTGAAGCTTTCTTT
CDR3 protein: CASGSGLHTEAFF
clone size: NA
J gene: TRBJ1-1
D gene: NA
V gene: TRBV28

CDR3 DNA: TGCAGCGTCGAAAGGGGACTAGCGGGACTCACCACAGATACGCAGTATTTT
CDR3 protein: CSVERGLAGLTTDTQYF
clone size: NA
J gene: TRBJ2-3
D gene: TRBD2
V gene: TRBV29-1

CDR3 DNA: TGCAGCGTTGCCAGGGACAACATTCAGTACTTC
CDR3 protein: CSVARDNIQYF
clone size: NA
J gene: TRBJ2-4
D gene: NA
V gene: TRBV29-1

CDR3 DNA: TGTGCCAGTAGGGGGAATAACCATGGCTACACCTTC
CDR3 protein: CASRGNNHGYTF
clone size: NA
J gene: TRBJ1-2
D gene: NA
V gene: TRBV25-1

CDR3 DNA: TGTGCCAGCAGCCAAGTATTGAGATTCGACTATGGCTACACCTTC
CDR3 protein: CASSQVLRFDYGYTF
clone size: NA
J gene: TRBJ1-2
D gene: NA
V gene: TRBV14

CDR3 DNA: TGTGCCAGCAGCGGGACAGCAAATCAGCCCCAGCATTTT
CDR3 protein: CASSGTANQPQHF
clone size: NA
J gene: TRBJ1-5
D gene: TRBD1
V gene: TRBV6-1

CDR3 DNA: TGTGCCAGCGGCCGTTTAGCGGGGGTAGCCTACGAGCAGTACTTC
CDR3 protein: CASGRLAGVAYEQYF
clone size: NA
J gene: TRBJ2-7
D gene: TRBD2
V gene: TRBV2